Below, 27 T cell receptor beta chains from the same sample are listed, as sequenced in a study of molecular identifiers for immune sequencing clone quantification. TCRdb analysed the PCR reads with MiXCR anew, one entry per CDR3 protein. The sample carries approximately 630,000 distinct CDR3 sequences, around 25% recorded once. Sequencing input: naive CD8+ T cells from blood, with Jurkat cell RNA spiked in. Subset noted: FACS-sorted CD8+CD4-CCR7+CD45RA+ naive T cells. These receptors came from a human donor in good health. Some libraries in this study had Jurkat cell RNA spiked in.

This clonotype has only a few counts. CDR3 residues: CASSFGVASTDTQYF. Written as DNA, the CDR3 is TGTGCCAGCAGCTTTGGAGTTGCTAGCACAGATACGCAGTATTTT. V gene TRBV11-2 combines with J gene TRBJ2-3; no reliable D call. V lost 3 bases and J lost 0, with 10 bases in between. This CDR3 comprises 15 residues. CDR1 is SGHAT, CDR2 FQNNGV, per germline.

In regard to this clonotype: The junction departs from germline at one end; a sequencing error may be responsible. The CDR3 bases are TGCAGCGCTGAAGATCAGGGGGGTTACTACAATGAGCGGTTCTTC. Translating gives CSAEDQGGYYNERFF. The V call is TRBV29-1, the J call TRBJ2-1, with D possibly TRBD1 on 7 matching bases. This CDR3 spans 15 amino acids. Germline V gene lookup returns CDR1 SQVTM and CDR2 ANQGSEA.

CDR3 nucleotide sequence: TGCGCCAGCAGTGTAGCGGTGGGCGAGAACACTGAAGCTTTCTTT. Its protein is CASSVAVGENTEAFF. J is TRBJ1-1 and V is TRBV10-1; D is unclear. The CDR3 totals 15 residues. Germline loops: CDR1 WNHNN, CDR2 SYGVQD (reference sequence). The ends were cut back, 4 bases at V and 1 base at J, with 13 bases in the middle.

As for this clonotype: Possible read error: a much larger clone is one base away. This rearrangement joins TRBV5-6 to TRBJ2-7; D is perhaps TRBD1 (5 bases). The CDR3 has 15 amino acids. The germline gives CDR1 SGHDT, CDR2 YYEEEE. The CDR3 DNA follows: TGTGCCAGCAGCTTGTGGGGCAGCAGTTCCTACGAGCACTACTTC. Its translation: CASSLWGSSSYEHYF.

This clonotype occurred many times. V is TRBV12-3 or TRBV12-4 and J is TRBJ1-4; the D is unclear. Deletions cut 6 bases from V and 0 bases from J, with 8 bases between. The CDR3 covers 14 residues. In nucleotides, the CDR3 is TGTGCCAGCAGCCTCCTTGCAACTAATGAAAAACTGTTTTTT. Protein sequence: CASSLLATNEKLFF.

The J gene is TRBJ2-2, the V gene TRBV7-2; TRBD1 might be the D (5 bases). Trimming took off 5 bases at V and 6 bases at J, with 22 bases between the two ends. The CDR3 is made up of 17 amino acids. From germline, CDR1 is SGHTA and CDR2 FQGNSA. Written as DNA, the CDR3 is TGTGCCAGCAGCCCCCTTTTGGCTAGGGGTTATGCCGGGGAGCTGTTTTTT. This translates into CASSPLLARGYAGELFF.

J is TRBJ2-7 and V is TRBV28, with TRBD2 identical over 7 bases. The CDR3 is 17 amino acids. Per the germline V gene, CDR1 is MDHEN and CDR2 is SYDVKM. V lost 8 bases, J lost 3 bases, and 19 bases stayed unmatched. Here the CDR3 DNA reads TGTGCCAGCGGTCCCCTGCCAGGACTGGCGGGGGACTACGAGCAGTACTTC. This encodes CASGPLPGLAGDYEQYF.

The chain is built from TRBV28 and TRBJ2-7; D not certain. The V and J ends lost 3 bases and 3 bases respectively, with 12 bases between them. The CDR3 length is 14 residues. CDR1 is MDHEN, CDR2 SYDVKM, per germline. The DNA of the CDR3 is TGTGCCAGCAGTTTCGTCCACCGTATCTACGAGCAGTACTTC. It specifies CASSFVHRIYEQYF.

This clonotype was seen many times. The gene calls are TRBV7-9 and TRBJ2-7; D remains ambiguous. Trimming cost V 3 bases and J 2 bases, with 11 bases left between them. Germline CDR1 reads SEHNR; CDR2 reads FQNEAQ (reference sequence). The CDR3 has 14 residues. The CDR3 region has the DNA TGTGCCAGCAGCTTGTCAGGCCCGACCTACGAGCAGTACTTC. This sequence encodes CASSLSGPTYEQYF.

The chain uses TRBV27 and TRBJ2-7; 10 bases match TRBD2. V shed 3 bases and J 4 bases; nucleotides not matched to a gene: 6. This CDR3 comprises 15 residues. Germline CDR1 is MNHEY and CDR2 is SMNVEV (reference sequence). CDR3 bases: TGTGCCAGCAGTTTTTTAGCGGGGGGCCTTTACGAGCAGTACTTC. This sequence encodes CASSFLAGGLYEQYF.

Details on this clonotype: A junction end diverges from the germline sequence, so it may reflect a read error. The CDR3 nucleotides are TGCAGTGCTAGATACTCTACCGGGGGGGCTGAGGCTTTCTTT. Translation: CSARYSTGGAEAFF. The chain has TRBV20-1 and TRBJ1-1; D is possibly TRBD1 (6 bases). The germline V gene encodes CDR1 DFQATT and CDR2 SNEGSKA (reference sequence). The CDR3 sequence is 14 residues long.

This clonotype was counted only a few times. Likely a read error: the CDR3 ends without its conserved phenylalanine or tryptophan. The V and J genes are TRBV7-2 and TRBJ1-2; D remains ambiguous. The CDR3 contains 11 residues. In germline, CDR1 is SGHTA, CDR2 FQGNSA. The V end lost 5 bases, the J end lost 8 bases, and 9 bases lay between the germline ends. CDR3 sequence: CASSTMQGYTL. For the CDR3, the DNA is TGTGCCAGCAGCACCATGCAAGGCTACACCCTC.

To note about this clonotype: Given a much more abundant clone one base away, this may be a read error. The V call is TRBV20-1, the J call TRBJ2-6; 10 nucleotides match TRBD2. This CDR3 spans 17 amino acids. The V gene's germline CDR1 is DFQATT and CDR2 SNEGSKA (reference sequence). The CDR3 region has the DNA TGCAATGCTAGAGGAACTAGCGGGGAGGCTGGGGCCAACGTCCTGACTTTC. Its protein is CNARGTSGEAGANVLTF.

This rearrangement joins TRBV28 to TRBJ2-1; the match to TRBD2 covers 9 bases. Germline assignment: CDR1 MDHEN and CDR2 SYDVKM. J gave up 4 bases and V 6 bases, and 7 bases lay outside the gene matches. The CDR3 totals 15 residues. For the CDR3, the DNA is TGTGCCAGCAGACTAGGACTAGCGTCGTACAATGAGCAGTTCTTC. It encodes CASRLGLASYNEQFF. Filled out from reference TRBV28 and TRBJ2-1, the complete variable domain reads DVKVTQSSRYLVKRTGEKVFLECVQDMDHENMFWYRQDPGLGLRLIYFSYDVKMKEKGDIPEGYSVSREKKERFSLILESASTNQTSMYLCASRLGLASYNEQFFGPGTRLTVL.

The chain uses TRBV24-1 and TRBJ2-5, with TRBD2 as a possible D gene (5 bases). This CDR3 is built from 15 residues. The V gene lost 5 bases and the J gene lost 1 base, with 13 bases spanning the gap. Germline CDR1 reads KGHDR; CDR2 reads SFDVKD. DNA of the CDR3: TGTGCCACCAGTGCCCCGGACTGGTCCCAAGAGACCCAGTACTTC. Translated: CATSAPDWSQETQYF.

This clonotype was recorded at least ten times. The rearrangement joins TRBV20-1 to TRBJ2-5, with a tentative D call TRBD2 (5 bases). Germline loops: CDR1 DFQATT, CDR2 SNEGSKA (reference sequence). Trimming cost V 0 bases and J 1 base, with 12 bases left between them. The CDR3 length is 15 residues. CDR3 nucleotide sequence: TGCAGTGCTAGAGATCTTAGCCTAGCCCAAGAGACCCAGTACTTC. Translating it yields CSARDLSLAQETQYF.

Turning to this clonotype: At one end the junction does not follow the germline gene, possibly because of a read error. This sequence joins TRBV6-2 or TRBV6-3 and TRBJ2-3; 8 nucleotides match TRBD1. Germline V gene data show CDR1 as MNHEY and CDR2 as SVGEGT. The CDR3 spans 17 residues. The CDR3 DNA follows: TGTGCCGGCAGTTACTCGGCTGACAGGGGCCCCACAGATACGCAGTATTTT. This codes for CAGSYSADRGPTDTQYF.

This clonotype was seen ten or more times. The chain is built from TRBV3-1 and TRBJ2-7, with TRBD1 matching over 8 bases. Germline lookup yields CDR1 LGHDT and CDR2 YNNKEL (reference sequence). The CDR3 has 15 residues. Losses at the gene ends were 0 bases for V and 2 bases for J; bases not matched to a gene: 3. The CDR3 spells CASSQEGRGPYEQYF. CDR3 nucleotide sequence: TGTGCCAGCAGCCAAGAGGGCAGGGGGCCCTACGAGCAGTACTTC.

As for this clonotype: A read error may be the cause here, since a much bigger clone is one base away. V usage is TRBV30 and J usage is TRBJ1-1; D is possibly TRBD1 (6 bases). Germline CDR1 and CDR2: GTSNPN and SVGIG (reference sequence). The CDR3 runs to 14 residues. The CDR3 DNA reads as TGTGCCTGGCGTGTTGTCAGGGGCCTTACTGAAGCTTTCTTT. This sequence encodes CAWRVVRGLTEAFF.

J is TRBJ2-6 and V is TRBV21-1. TRBV21-1 represents a pseudogene. The CDR3 runs to 15 residues. In nucleotides, the CDR3 is TGTGCCAGCAGCAAGTGGAGCTCTGGGGCCAACGTCCTGACTTTC. Its protein product is CASSKWSSGANVLTF.

V usage is TRBV30 and J usage is TRBJ2-7, with TRBD1 matching 8 bases. The V and J ends lost 2 bases and 3 bases, in that order; junction bases with no gene match: 9. CDR1 is GTSNPN and CDR2 is SVGIG in the germline V gene (reference sequence). The CDR3 totals 15 residues. The CDR3 protein is CAWSFRTGIYYEQYF. The CDR3 nucleotides are TGTGCCTGGAGTTTCAGGACAGGGATCTACTACGAGCAGTACTTC.

The CDR3 protein is CASTNSYGELFF. CDR3 sequence (DNA): TGTGCCAGCACCAACAGTTACGGGGAGCTGTTTTTT. V and J are TRBV12-3 or TRBV12-4 and TRBJ2-2; D unresolved. CDR3 length: 12 amino acids. V was pared by 7 bases and J by 7 bases, with 10 bases between.

V gene TRBV19 combines with J gene TRBJ2-1; 7 nucleotides align to TRBD2. Germline assignment: CDR1 LNHDA and CDR2 SQIVND (reference sequence). The V segment lost 2 bases and the J segment 0 bases; nucleotides outside the gene matches: 7. The CDR3 is made up of 17 amino acids. DNA for the CDR3: TGTGCCAGTAGTATATCTAGCGGTACTAGCTCCTACAATGAGCAGTTCTTC. Its translation: CASSISSGTSSYNEQFF. The full variable domain, its missing parts supplied by reference TRBV19 and TRBJ2-1, is DGGITQSPKYLFRKEGQNVTLSCEQNLNHDAMYWYRQDPGQGLRLIYYSQIVNDFQKGDIAEGYSVSREKKESFPLTVTSAQKNPTAFYLCASSISSGTSSYNEQFFGPGTRLTVL.

The chain couples TRBV16 to TRBJ1-1; a weak D match, TRBD1 (5 bases). The V gene's germline CDR1 is KGHSY and CDR2 FQNENV. The CDR3 is made up of 14 amino acids. The V end was cut by 3 bases, the J end by 0 bases, with 8 bases between. CDR3 loop: CASSQSGVNTEAFF. The CDR3 coding sequence is TGTGCCAGCAGCCAGTCGGGGGTGAACACTGAAGCTTTCTTT.

The chain joins TRBV18 to TRBJ1-1; a possible D gene is TRBD1 (6 bases). Trimming took off 3 bases at V and 0 bases at J, with 8 bases between the two ends. This CDR3 is 14 amino acids long. CDR1 is KGHSH, CDR2 LQKENI, per germline. The CDR3 DNA sequence: TGTGCCAGCTCACCGAAGGGGGTGAACACTGAAGCTTTCTTT. This sequence encodes CASSPKGVNTEAFF.

This chain joins TRBV13 and TRBJ2-7, with TRBD2 identical over 10 bases. Trimming at V came to 1 base and at J to 2 bases, leaving 2 bases not matched to a gene. The CDR3 covers 15 residues. CDR1 PRHDT and CDR2 FYEKMQ come from the germline V gene (reference sequence). CDR3 sequence: CASSLALAGTYEQYF. CDR3 in DNA: TGTGCCAGCAGCTTAGCACTAGCGGGGACCTACGAGCAGTACTTC.

This clonotype showed up many times. The CDR3 DNA sequence: TGCGCCACCACCCTTCTAGCGGGGAGCCAAGAGACCCAGTACTTC. Its translation is CATTLLAGSQETQYF. V and J are TRBV5-1 and TRBJ2-5; 9 bases agree with TRBD2. The germline V gene has CDR1 SGHRS and CDR2 YFSETQ. V was pared by 9 bases and J by 1 base, with 10 bases of the junction left unmatched. The CDR3 length is 15 residues.